This T cell receptor beta chain is from a study of T cells in Graves' hyperthyroidism and ophthalmopathy. General study findings and limits: Most expanded thyroid clonotypes above 0.001 also appeared in blood. A 13 V-J model separated ophthalmopathy from stable hyperthyroidism.

Stability of Graves' hyperthyroidism was defined as absent ophthalmopathy progression within 18 months. The diagnostic basis comprised clinical symptoms, serum thyroxine and TRAb, thyroid ultrasound and orbital computed tomography. V was trimmed by 1 base and J by 3 bases, leaving 7 bases between them. The CDR3 spans 14 residues. Amplification yielded TCR beta CDR3 regions, with RNA transcripts as the source. HTBI primers drove first-round RT-PCR of the TCR CDR3. MiXCR was run by TCRdb on the multiplex PCR reads, yielding one entry per CDR3 protein. The profile shows hundreds of thousands of distinct CDR3 sequences, under 60% of them singletons. In its sample, this clonotype was seen a few times. Its target is unknown.

The clonotype originates from a woman aged 18-29 years with Graves' hyperthyroidism. The J gene is TRBJ1-5, the V gene TRBV12-3 or TRBV12-4; no definite D call. The sequencing input was peripheral blood or thyroid tissue (not recorded which). CDR3 DNA: TGTGCCAGCAGTTTAGACGCGATCAATCAGCCCCAGCATTTT. It translates to CASSLDAINQPQHF.